This T cell receptor beta chain is from a study of spatial heterogeneity in lung cancer. The wider study: Detection consistently captured more beta-chain sequences than alpha-chain sequences.

This clonotype was counted only a few times. The antigen remains unidentified. CDR3 length equals 15 residues. V was pared by 0 bases and J by 5 bases, with 6 bases of the junction left unmatched. Per the germline V gene, CDR1 is DFQATT and CDR2 is SNEGSKA (reference sequence). One entry per CDR3 protein results from TCRdb running MiXCR on the 5' RACE reads. The table has 7,000 to 10,000 distinct CDR3 sequences, less than 10% seen once; the top ten hold roughly 9%. Findings and limits, study-wide: Ubiquitous expanded TCR counts tracked ubiquitous nonsynonymous mutations, and regional counts tracked regional ones. Intratumoral expanded alpha and beta TCR counts were found to track tumor mutation counts.

Time point of the sample: sample taken at primary tumor resection. The chain uses TRBV20-1 and TRBJ2-1, with 8 bases aligning to TRBD2. This receptor was taken from a male donor with early-stage non-small cell lung cancer. Specimen: lung tumor tissue, collected at surgery. CDR3: CSARDGGGSDNEQFF. DNA for the CDR3: TGCAGTGCTAGAGACGGCGGGGGGTCGGACAATGAGCAGTTCTTC.